Below are 3 T cell receptor beta chains sequenced from a single sample in a study of response to subunit inactivated influenza vaccine. TCRdb reprocessed the RT-PCR reads with MiXCR, giving one entry per CDR3 protein. This sample has 500,000 to 750,000 distinct CDR3 sequences; 14% occur once, and the top ten carry around 10%. The sequencing used PBMCs from blood, collected 12 days after vaccination. These receptors were obtained from a man aged 50-59 years who received an inactivated influenza vaccine.

The chain uses TRBV20-1 and TRBJ2-3; TRBD1 is a possible D gene (6 bases). Trimming removed 2 bases from V and 2 bases from J, with 20 bases in between. CDR1 and CDR2 from the germline V gene are DFQATT and SNEGSKA (reference sequence). This CDR3 spans 17 amino acids. The DNA for the CDR3 is TGCAGTGCTAGACCGCCCCAAGGGGGAGCAACCACAGATACGCAGTATTTT. It specifies CSARPPQGGATTDTQYF.

The chain recombines TRBV29-1 with TRBJ2-3; a weak D match, TRBD2 (6 bases). Looked up from germline, CDR1 is SQVTM and CDR2 is ANQGSEA. V was cut by 1 base and J by 5 bases, with 7 bases left in between. The CDR3 is made up of 12 amino acids. The CDR3 is CSVEGLEDTQYF. CDR3 coding DNA: TGCAGCGTTGAAGGACTAGAAGATACGCAGTATTTT.

In this sample, this clonotype turned up a few times. The V gene is TRBV5-1, the J gene TRBJ2-7; the match to TRBD1 covers 8 bases. The CDR3 contains 14 residues. The germline V gene encodes CDR1 SGHRS and CDR2 YFSETQ. V gave up 0 bases and J gave up 6 bases; unmatched junction bases: 5. The DNA of the CDR3 is TGCGCCAGCAGCTTGGCGACAGGGGCCCTCGAGCAGTACTTC. Its protein product is CASSLATGALEQYF.